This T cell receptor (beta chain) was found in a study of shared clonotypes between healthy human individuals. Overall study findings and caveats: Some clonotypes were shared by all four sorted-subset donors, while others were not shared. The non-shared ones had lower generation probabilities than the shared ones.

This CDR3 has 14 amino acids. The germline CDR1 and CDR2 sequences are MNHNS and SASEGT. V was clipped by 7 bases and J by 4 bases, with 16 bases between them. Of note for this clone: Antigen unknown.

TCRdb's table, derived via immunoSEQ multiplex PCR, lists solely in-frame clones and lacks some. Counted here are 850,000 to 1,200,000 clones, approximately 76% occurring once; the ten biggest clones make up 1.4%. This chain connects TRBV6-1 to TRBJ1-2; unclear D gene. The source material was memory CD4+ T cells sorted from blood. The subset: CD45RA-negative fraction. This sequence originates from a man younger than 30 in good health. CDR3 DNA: TGTGCCAGCACCCTACACCGGGAAGGCTATGGCTACACCTTC. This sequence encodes CASTLHREGYGYTF.